The 19 T cell receptor beta chains below were found in one sample sequenced in a study of blood T cell repertoires in COVID-19. Sequenced by immunoSEQ multiplex PCR; TCRdb stores in-frame clones only, minus some. The sample yields hundreds of thousands of clones, 85% to 90% seen once. The sample was PBMCs or T cells enriched from blood (not recorded which). These receptors were taken from a woman under 30 with acute COVID-19.

The CDR3 here is CASRLSGDEQFF. The CDR3 DNA reads as TGCGCCAGCAGGCTCTCGGGGGATGAGCAGTTCTTC. The rearrangement joins TRBV5-1 to TRBJ2-1, with a weak D call TRBD2 (6 bases). Germline CDR1 SGHRS, CDR2 YFSETQ. V was clipped by 5 bases and J by 8 bases, with 11 bases between them. This CDR3 has 12 amino acids.

About this clone: The germline gene is not matched at one end of the junction; a read error may be the cause. This chain uses TRBV12-3 or TRBV12-4 with TRBJ1-3; possible D gene TRBD1, 5 bases. The CDR3 totals 13 residues. CDR3 nucleotides: TGCGCCAGCGACAGCCGCTCTGGAAACACCATATATTTT. Amino acid sequence: CASDSRSGNTIYF.

This rearrangement joins TRBV5-1 to TRBJ2-3; 11 bases are a match to TRBD2. With 6 bases clipped from V and 2 bases from J, the junction kept 5 bases outside the gene matches. Per the germline V gene, CDR1 is SGHRS and CDR2 is YFSETQ. The CDR3 is 15 amino acids. CDR3 nucleotides: TGCGCCAGCACCCCGACTAGCGGGAACACAGATACGCAGTATTTT. Protein sequence: CASTPTSGNTDTQYF.

This chain uses TRBV6-5 with TRBJ2-7; perhaps TRBD1 as D (6 bases). There are 15 residues in the CDR3. Trimming took 6 bases from V and 0 from J, leaving 15 bases between them. CDR1 is MNHEY, CDR2 SVGAGI, per germline. CDR3 protein: CASSLTGGVSYEQYF. The CDR3 DNA reads as TGTGCCAGCAGCTTGACAGGTGGGGTCTCCTACGAGCAGTACTTC.

The chain joins TRBV24-1 to TRBJ1-3, with a weak D call TRBD1 (6 bases). V lost 2 bases and J 2 bases, leaving 9 bases between the germline ends. The CDR3 extends over 15 amino acids. From germline, CDR1 is KGHDR and CDR2 SFDVKD. The CDR3 DNA sequence: TGTGCCACCAGTGATTCGCAGGGGCCTGGAAACACCATATATTTT. Translating gives CATSDSQGPGNTIYF.

The chain joins TRBV6-5 to TRBJ1-1; no definite D call. From germline, CDR1 is MNHEY and CDR2 SVGAGI. There are 13 residues in the CDR3. V shed 5 bases and J shed 3 bases, with 10 bases lying between them. CDR3 in amino acids: CASSHRGDTEAFF. Written as DNA, the CDR3 is TGTGCCAGCAGTCACCGGGGTGACACTGAAGCTTTCTTT.

V gene TRBV4-2 combines with J gene TRBJ2-1, with D tentatively TRBD2 (6 bases). In germline, CDR1 is LGHNA, CDR2 YNFKEQ. CDR3 size: 16 residues. The ends were cut back, 4 bases at V and 7 bases at J, with 20 bases in the middle. CDR3 nucleotides: TGTGCCAGCAGCCTGGGAGCCGGGAGTGGTTTAAATGAGCAGTTCTTC. It codes for CASSLGAGSGLNEQFF.

Worth noting for this clone: At one boundary the junction diverges from the germline segment, which might be a read error. V gene TRBV29-1 combines with J gene TRBJ2-7; 11 bases fit TRBD1. The germline V gene has CDR1 SQVTM and CDR2 ANQGSEA. The CDR3 totals 13 residues. The CDR3 nucleotides read TGCAGCGTGGAAGGACAGGGGGCGCAGGAGCAGTACTTC. As protein: CSVEGQGAQEQYF.

This chain links TRBV18 with TRBJ2-3, with TRBD1 matching 9 bases. The CDR3 is 15 amino acids. V was clipped by 4 bases and J by 3 bases; unmatched bases: 5. Germline V lookup: CDR1 KGHSH, CDR2 LQKENI. The CDR3, as DNA: TGTGCCAGCTCACGACCGGGACAGGGAACAGATACGCAGTATTTT. The encoded protein is CASSRPGQGTDTQYF.

V is TRBV9 and J is TRBJ1-4; D is possibly TRBD1 (6 bases). V was trimmed by 4 bases and J by 4 bases, leaving 14 bases between them. Germline V gene data show CDR1 as SGDLS and CDR2 as YYNGEE. This CDR3 spans 15 amino acids. CDR3 in DNA: TGTGCCAGCAGCCCCGGACAGTCAATTAATGAAAAACTGTTTTTT. Translated, it gives CASSPGQSINEKLFF.

This clone was seen just once. J is TRBJ2-5 and V is TRBV5-1, with D possibly matching TRBD1 (5 bases). Per germline, CDR1 SGHRS and CDR2 YFSETQ. This CDR3 has 13 residues. V lost 1 base and J 3 bases, leaving 7 bases between the germline ends. The CDR3 loop is CASSLLTEETQYF. For the CDR3, the DNA is TGCGCCAGCAGCTTGTTGACAGAAGAGACCCAGTACTTC.

This chain connects TRBV6-5 to TRBJ1-6; D ambiguous. Germline loops: CDR1 MNHEY, CDR2 SVGAGI. The CDR3 runs to 14 residues. The V gene lost 6 bases and the J gene lost 6 bases, with 12 bases spanning the gap. CDR3 DNA sequence: TGTGCCAGCAGAATCGCAAATAGTAATTCACCCCTCCACTTT. Translating it yields CASRIANSNSPLHF.

This clone was seen a handful of times. This rearrangement joins TRBV6-5 to TRBJ2-7; perhaps TRBD2 as D (6 bases). The V gene lost 0 bases and the J gene lost 5 bases, with 14 bases spanning the gap. There are 15 residues in the CDR3. Looked up from germline, CDR1 is MNHEY and CDR2 is SVGAGI. CDR3 in DNA: TGTGCCAGCAGTTACTCTGCCCGGGAGTCCCACGAGCAGTACTTC. Translation: CASSYSARESHEQYF.

V usage is TRBV7-9 and J usage is TRBJ2-2, with a weak D call TRBD2 (5 bases). Trimming pared 3 bases from V and 7 bases from J, leaving 12 bases between. The CDR3 runs to 14 residues. Germline CDR1 reads SEHNR; CDR2 reads FQNEAQ (reference sequence). CDR3 coding DNA: TGTGCCAGCAGCTTTGGCAAGGCGGGCGGGGAGCTGTTTTTT. This sequence encodes CASSFGKAGGELFF.

This clone was detected a few times. V gene TRBV9 combines with J gene TRBJ1-1; 8 positions agree with TRBD1. CDR3 length: 14 amino acids. With V trimmed by 3 bases and J by 8 bases, 9 bases remained unmatched. Germline V CDR1 and CDR2: SGDLS, YYNGEE. Written as DNA, the CDR3 is TGTGCCAGCAGCGGAGGGACAGGCCAGAGGGAAGCTTTCTTT. Translation gives CASSGGTGQREAFF. The complete variable domain, with remaining parts taken from reference TRBV9 and TRBJ1-1, reads DSGVTQTPKHLITATGQRVTLRCSPRSGDLSVYWYQQSLDQGLQFLIQYYNGEERAKGNILERFSAQQFPDLHSELNLSSLELGDSALYFCASSGGTGQREAFFGQGTRLTVV.

This clone was picked up many times. The chain joins TRBV6-5 to TRBJ2-3; 11 nucleotides line up with TRBD2. The CDR3 is 14 residues long. CDR1 MNHEY and CDR2 SVGAGI come from the germline V gene. The V segment lost 9 bases and the J segment 3 bases; nucleotides outside the gene matches: 5. CDR3 nucleotide sequence: TGTGCCAGTACGACTAGCGGGACGACAGATACGCAGTATTTT. Encoded protein: CASTTSGTTDTQYF.

V is TRBV5-1 and J is TRBJ1-4; possible D gene TRBD1, 5 bases. Germline V lookup: CDR1 SGHRS, CDR2 YFSETQ. V lost 0 bases and J lost 7, with 16 bases in between. The CDR3 spans 16 residues. As DNA, the CDR3 is TGCGCCAGCAGCTTGGGATGGGGCCAGGGTCTTGAAAAACTGTTTTTT. Protein product: CASSLGWGQGLEKLFF.

This clone turned up a few times. The sample contains more than one DNA sequence encoding this CDR3. V and J are TRBV28 and TRBJ2-7; a possible D gene is TRBD1 (5 bases). The V gene's germline CDR1 is MDHEN and CDR2 SYDVKM. Between the trimmed V and J ends, which lost 6 bases and 3 bases, there was a span of 6 bases. CDR3 length: 11 residues. The DNA for the CDR3 is TGTGCCAGCAGCGACAGCTACGAGCAGTACTTC. Its protein product is CASSDSYEQYF. The full variable domain, rest sourced from reference TRBV28 and TRBJ2-7, is DVKVTQSSRYLVKRTGEKVFLECVQDMDHENMFWYRQDPGLGLRLIYFSYDVKMKEKGDIPEGYSVSREKKERFSLILESASTNQTSMYLCASSDSYEQYFGPGTRLTVT.

The CDR3 region has the DNA TGTGCCAGCAGTCCTTACGCCAGGTTAGGCTACACCTTC. Protein sequence: CASSPYARLGYTF. The chain recombines TRBV6-5 with TRBJ1-2, with D unclear. Between the trimmed V and J ends, which lost 5 bases and 8 bases, there was a span of 15 bases. The CDR3 runs to 13 residues. Germline V gene data show CDR1 as MNHEY and CDR2 as SVGAGI.